This is a list of T cell receptor beta chains from one sample in a study of blood T cell repertoires in COVID-19. This table comes from immunoSEQ multiplex PCR, and its TCRdb copy is limited to in-frame clones, with some not included. The repertoire holds 180,000 or so clones, approximately 80% seen once, with 9.5% to 12% in the top ten. The specimen was PBMCs or T cells enriched from blood (not recorded which). These receptor sequences come from a man between 45 and 60 years old who had recovered from COVID-19. Each CDR3 is given with its conserved first and last residue. The D gene is left open where the match is weak. Clone size is shown for a subset of rows, as once, few, many or a class of expanded clone.

len	abundance	v_gene	d_gene	j_gene	CDR3aa	CDR3nt
16	.	TRBV5-1	.	TRBJ2-6	CASSLASGIGANVLTF	TGCGCCAGCAGCTTGGCCTCGGGGATTGGGGCCAACGTCCTGACTTTC
13	few	TRBV7-2	.	TRBJ2-3	CASSLAQTDTQYF	TGTGCCAGCAGCTTAGCCCAGACAGATACGCAGTATTTT
14	.	TRBV6-6	TRBD1	TRBJ2-5	CASRLRDRVETQYF	TGTGCCAGCAGGCTACGGGACAGGGTTGAGACCCAGTACTTC
14	.	TRBV19	.	TRBJ1-3	CATLNVGERNTIYF	TGTGCCACCCTAAATGTCGGGGAACGAAACACCATATATTTT
17	.	TRBV13	.	TRBJ1-3	CASSFLSGRGYGNTIYF	TGTGCCAGCAGCTTCCTTTCGGGCAGGGGATATGGAAACACCATATATTTT
13	few	TRBV5-5	.	TRBJ1-1	CASSLAKNTEAFF	TGTGCCAGCAGCTTAGCGAAGAACACTGAAGCTTTCTTT
14	.	TRBV7-8	TRBD2	TRBJ2-5	CASSLGTSGRAKYF	TGTGCCAGCAGCTTGGGGACTAGCGGGAGAGCAAAGTACTTC
14	few	TRBV3-1/TRBV3-2	.	TRBJ1-2	CASSHPQANYGYTF	TGTGCCAGCAGCCACCCCCAGGCTAACTATGGCTACACCTTC
12	.	TRBV2	.	TRBJ2-7	CASSFTEYEQYF	TGTGCCAGCAGCTTCACTGAGTACGAGCAGTACTTC
15	.	TRBV7-9	.	TRBJ2-3	CASSLGQTNTDTQYF	TGTGCCAGCAGCTTAGGACAGACCAACACAGATACGCAGTATTTT
15	few	TRBV5-1	TRBD1	TRBJ1-1	CASSLVGTVNTEAFF	TGCGCCAGCAGCTTGGTTGGGACAGTGAACACTGAAGCTTTCTTT
16	.	TRBV5-4	TRBD2	TRBJ2-1	CASSKGLAGDRHEQFF	TGTGCCAGCAGCAAAGGACTAGCGGGAGATAGACATGAGCAGTTCTTC
17	.	TRBV9	.	TRBJ2-6	CASSGYRGGPGANVLTF	TGTGCCAGCAGCGGTTACAGGGGGGGCCCTGGGGCCAACGTCCTGACTTTC
16	.	TRBV9	.	TRBJ1-1	CASSPQGRGGQTEAFF	TGTGCCAGCAGCCCCCAGGGGCGTGGGGGACAAACTGAAGCTTTCTTT
15	.	TRBV19	TRBD1	TRBJ2-1	CASSLRGRMNNEQFF	TGTGCCAGTAGTCTCAGGGGGCGCATGAACAATGAGCAGTTCTTC
13	.	TRBV7-9	.	TRBJ1-3	CALSPGSGNTIYF	TGTGCCCTTTCGCCCGGGTCTGGAAACACCATATATTTT
12	.	TRBV5-5	TRBD1	TRBJ1-1	CASSLGQGKAFF	TGTGCCAGCAGCTTGGGACAGGGTAAAGCTTTCTTT
14	once	TRBV10-3	TRBD1	TRBJ2-5	CAISGGQGGETQYF	TGTGCCATCAGTGGGGGACAGGGGGGAGAGACCCAGTACTTC
16	.	TRBV15	TRBD1	TRBJ1-6	CATSKNRGTGPTPLHF	TGTGCCACCAGCAAAAATAGGGGGACAGGGCCTACACCCCTCCACTTT
14	.	TRBV28	TRBD2	TRBJ2-1	CASSTGTSGGEQFF	TGTGCCAGCAGCACCGGGACTAGTGGTGGTGAGCAGTTCTTC
15	.	TRBV15	.	TRBJ2-1	CATSRVRAGHNEQFF	TGTGCCACCAGCAGAGTTAGGGCAGGGCACAATGAGCAGTTCTTC
12	once	TRBV11-2	TRBD1	TRBJ1-1	CASSRDRGPTFF	TGTGCCAGCAGCCGCGACAGGGGGCCAACTTTCTTT
16	.	TRBV6-1	.	TRBJ2-1	CASSEWPGLPNNEQFF	TGTGCCAGCAGTGAATGGCCAGGGCTCCCAAACAATGAGCAGTTCTTC
16	few	TRBV11-2	.	TRBJ2-7	CASSPSLIGQSYEQYF	TGTGCCAGCAGCCCCAGCTTAATAGGACAATCCTACGAGCAGTACTTC
15	.	TRBV6-5	.	TRBJ1-5	CASGTGTNSNQPQHF	TGTGCCAGCGGAACCGGGACAAATAGCAATCAGCCCCAGCATTTT
17	.	TRBV3-1/TRBV3-2	TRBD2	TRBJ2-7	CASSQSPSGRQYYEQYF	TGTGCCAGCAGCCAATCTCCTAGCGGGAGACAATACTACGAGCAGTACTTC
13	.	TRBV3-1/TRBV3-2	.	TRBJ1-5	CASSQQGNQPQHF	TGTGCCAGCAGCCAACAGGGGAATCAGCCCCAGCATTTT
14	.	TRBV5-1	.	TRBJ2-2	CASSLVLNTGELFF	TGCGCCAGCAGCTTGGTTCTTAACACCGGGGAGCTGTTTTTT
15	.	TRBV14	TRBD1	TRBJ2-7	CASSRRTGHSYEQYF	TGTGCCAGCAGCCGGAGGACAGGGCACTCCTACGAGCAGTACTTC
14	.	TRBV29-1	.	TRBJ1-4	CSVEFPGSNEKLFF	TGCAGCGTTGAATTCCCAGGCAGTAATGAAAAACTGTTTTTT